This record looks at one TCR beta chain sequence and its context. These data are taken from a study of blood T cell repertoires in COVID-19. The assay was immunoSEQ multiplex PCR, and TCRdb's table has in-frame clones only and misses some. The data show about 280,000 clones, roughly nine tenths seen once. This sequence originates from a woman aged 40-49 years who had recovered from COVID-19. The sample taken for sequencing was PBMCs or T cells enriched from blood (not recorded which).

The CDR3 loop is CASSPPPSAGANEQFF. The DNA for the CDR3 is TGTGCCAGCTCACCACCCCCGTCAGCGGGAGCCAATGAGCAGTTCTTC. The genes are TRBV18 and TRBJ2-1, with 8 bases that match TRBD2. Trimming took 0 bases from V and 6 from J; bases not matched to a gene: 7. Germline loops: CDR1 KGHSH, CDR2 LQKENI. The CDR3 loop spans 16 amino acids.